This T cell receptor beta chain stems from a study of T cell responses to AZD1222 COVID-19 vaccine. Turning to this clone: What it recognizes is unknown.

This CDR3 comprises 13 residues. Germline CDR1 reads SGHVS; CDR2 reads FQNEAQ. V was cut by 5 bases and J by 8 bases, with 13 bases left in between. TCRdb's copy holds only in-frame clones and misses some; the assay was immunoSEQ multiplex PCR. This sample yields some 100,000 clones, of which roughly 89% are seen a single time; about 3% belongs to the top ten. The study, taken as a whole, reports: Dominant CD4 TCR responses targeted spike regions 160-218 and 743-854. No repertoire was sampled before or during the peak T cell response, only after it. Reportedly, nearly half the spike-specific TCRs target unmutated variant regions. Seropositive status at baseline applied to only a handful of AZD1222 recipients.

This material consisted of peripheral blood, taken on day 0 of AZD1222 vaccination. The receptor comes from an adult in good health. The gene calls are TRBV7-8 and TRBJ2-1; D might be TRBD1 (5 bases). The CDR3 nucleotides read TGTGCCAGCAGCGATTACAGGAACCATGAGCAGTTCTTC. It encodes CASSDYRNHEQFF. Drawing the rest from reference TRBV7-8 and TRBJ2-1, the complete variable domain is GAGVSQSPRYKVAKRGQDVALRCDPISGHVSLFWYQQALGQGPEFLTYFQNEAQLDKSGLPSDRFFAERPEGSVSTLKIQRTQQEDSAVYLCASSDYRNHEQFFGPGTRLTVL.